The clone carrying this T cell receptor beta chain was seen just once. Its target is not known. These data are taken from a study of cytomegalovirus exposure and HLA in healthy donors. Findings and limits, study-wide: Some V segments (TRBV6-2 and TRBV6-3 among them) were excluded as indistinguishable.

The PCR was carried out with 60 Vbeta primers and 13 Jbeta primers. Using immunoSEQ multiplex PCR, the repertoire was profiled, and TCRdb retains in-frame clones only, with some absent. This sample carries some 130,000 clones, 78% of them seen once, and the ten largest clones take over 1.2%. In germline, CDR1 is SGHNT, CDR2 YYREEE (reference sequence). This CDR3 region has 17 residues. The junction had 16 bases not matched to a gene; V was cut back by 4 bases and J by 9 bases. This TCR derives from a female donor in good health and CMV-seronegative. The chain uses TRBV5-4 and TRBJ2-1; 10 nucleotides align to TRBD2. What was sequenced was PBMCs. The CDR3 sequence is CASSRPDSYSGRFEQFF. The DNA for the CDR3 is TGTGCCAGCAGCCGTCCCGACAGTTATAGCGGGAGGTTTGAGCAGTTCTTC. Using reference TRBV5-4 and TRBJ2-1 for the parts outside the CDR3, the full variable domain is ETGVTQSPTHLIKTRGQQVTLRCSSQSGHNTVSWYQQALGQGPQFIFQYYREEENGRGNFPPRFSGLQFPNYSSELNVNALELDDSALYLCASSRPDSYSGRFEQFFGPGTRLTVL.